This entry lists 27 T cell receptor beta chains sequenced from one sample in a study of post-analysis software for immune sequencing data. Study results and limitations: Several TRBV segments were more frequent in patients than controls; TRBV5-6, TRBV5-1 and TRBV20-1 belonged to this group.

TCR beta cDNA libraries included unique molecular identifiers. TCRdb re-derived calls from the PCR reads in MiXCR, one entry per CDR3 protein. The sample lists about 770,000 distinct CDR3 sequences, roughly 46% seen once, with 4.9% in the top ten. These TCRs' antigens remain unknown. Sequencing was carried out using blood. These receptor sequences come from a girl aged 10 to 17 with multiple sclerosis.

The sample holds a few counts of this clonotype. The J gene is TRBJ2-7, the V gene TRBV27; either TRBD1 or TRBD2 may fit D (5 bases each). V lost 6 bases and J lost 12, with 24 bases in between. This CDR3 comprises 14 residues. The germline gives CDR1 MNHEY, CDR2 SMNVEV (reference sequence). CDR3 bases: TGTGCCAGCAGCACGGGGCGGCCACCCGTGTTGGGGTACTTC. The encoded protein is CASSTGRPPVLGYF.

The chain couples TRBV7-8 to TRBJ2-7, with 9 bases fitting TRBD2. Germline assignment: CDR1 SGHVS and CDR2 FQNEAQ. Unmatched junction bases numbered 4, after V lost 1 base and J lost 0 bases. This CDR3 region has 16 residues. The CDR3 DNA follows: TGTGCCAGCAGCTTAGAGGCTAGCGGGATCTCCTACGAGCAGTACTTC. This translates into CASSLEASGISYEQYF.

This chain links TRBV5-5 with TRBJ2-4; 7 bases map to TRBD1. The end of the DNA aligns better with TRBJ2-7, so the J call may be wrong. Per germline, CDR1 SGHKS and CDR2 YYEKEE (reference sequence). The CDR3 has 14 residues. CDR3 amino acids: CASSSQGIPHEQYF. DNA of the CDR3: TGTGCCAGCAGCTCACAGGGGATCCCCCACGAGCAGTACTTC.

V is TRBV29-1 and J is TRBJ2-3; no definite D call. Trimming took off 5 bases at V and 0 bases at J, with 6 bases between the two ends. CDR1 is SQVTM and CDR2 is ANQGSEA in the germline V gene. This CDR3 has 12 residues. Written as DNA, the CDR3 is TGCAGCGTTCAACTTAGCACAGATACGCAGTATTTT. This translates into CSVQLSTDTQYF.

This clonotype was counted only a few times. The chain carries TRBV7-2 and TRBJ2-1; maybe TRBD1 (6 bases). The ends were cut back, 0 bases at V and 4 bases at J, with 13 bases in the middle. Germline assignment: CDR1 SGHTA and CDR2 FQGNSA. This CDR3 is built from 16 residues. The DNA of the CDR3 is TGTGCCAGCAGCTTAGCGTTGGGGGCTCTGTACAATGAGCAGTTCTTC. It specifies CASSLALGALYNEQFF.

This clonotype has just a few counts. J is TRBJ1-2 and V is TRBV28; tentatively, D is TRBD1 (6 bases). Germline lookup yields CDR1 MDHEN and CDR2 SYDVKM. This CDR3 region has 15 residues. Trimming cost V 5 bases and J 4 bases, with 17 bases left between them. Written as DNA, the CDR3 is TGTGCCAGCAGTCAACTCAGGGGCCCCCTCTATGGCTACACCTTC. This gives the protein CASSQLRGPLYGYTF.

This clonotype has only one observation. This chain links TRBV29-1 with TRBJ2-7; D possibly matches TRBD1 or TRBD2 (5 bases each). The closer fit of TRBJ2-5 to the DNA end suggests the J call may be wrong. Per germline, CDR1 SQVTM and CDR2 ANQGSEA. This CDR3 contains 13 residues. The chain's CDR3 is CSVDYPWGETQYF. Written as DNA, the CDR3 is TGCAGCGTTGATTACCCCTGGGGGGAGACCCAGTACTTC.

The table lists this clonotype with a few counts. The DNA for the CDR3 is TGTGCCAGCAGTTACGGGATAGGGGATACGCAGTATTTT. Protein: CASSYGIGDTQYF. V is TRBV6-5 and J is TRBJ2-3; unclear D gene. The length of the CDR3 is 13 residues. Between the trimmed V and J ends, which lost 2 bases and 6 bases, there was a span of 9 bases. Germline CDR1 reads MNHEY; CDR2 reads SVGAGI.

This clonotype came up once. This chain joins TRBV5-6 and TRBJ1-2; D possibly corresponds to TRBD1 (6 bases). Trimming shortened V by 4 bases and J by 2 bases, and 15 bases separated the two germline ends. CDR1 SGHDT and CDR2 YYEEEE come from the germline V gene. CDR3 size: 15 residues. CDR3 in DNA: TGTGCCAGCAGCCTACCCAGGACAGACAACTATGGCTACACCTTC. This encodes CASSLPRTDNYGYTF.

A few counts support this clonotype. The rearrangement uses TRBV7-3 and TRBJ2-5, with unresolved D. Germline values: CDR1 SGHTA, CDR2 FQGTGA. The V end was cut by 2 bases, the J end by 2 bases, with 15 bases between. The length of the CDR3 is 16 residues. CDR3 in DNA: TGTGCCAGCAGCTTAGGGCCGAATCTGGGACAAGAGACCCAGTACTTC. Its translation is CASSLGPNLGQETQYF.

This clonotype has ten or more counts. V and J are TRBV6-5 and TRBJ2-7; the D is unclear. Germline V gives CDR1 MNHEY, CDR2 SVGAGI. This CDR3 region has 13 residues. The ends were cut back, 4 bases at V and 2 bases at J, with 9 bases in the middle. CDR3 DNA: TGTGCCAGCAGTTTAAGTCAGGCCTACGAGCAGTACTTC. This sequence encodes CASSLSQAYEQYF.

The V and J genes are TRBV7-8 and TRBJ2-1; tentatively, D is TRBD1 or TRBD2 (7 bases each). V lost 7 bases, J lost 6 bases, and 13 bases lay in between. Germline V gene data show CDR1 as SGHVS and CDR2 as FQNEAQ. This CDR3 is 13 amino acids long. Here the CDR3 DNA reads TGTGCCAGCACCAGGGGGGGAAGCAATGAGCAGTTCTTC. Its translation: CASTRGGSNEQFF.

This clonotype was seen only a few times. The genes are TRBV27 and TRBJ2-7; the D gene is possibly TRBD1 (6 bases). CDR1 is MNHEY, CDR2 SMNVEV, per germline (reference sequence). The CDR3 is 15 amino acids. With 2 bases removed from V and 2 bases from J, the gap between germline ends came to 13 bases. DNA of the CDR3: TGTGCCAGCAGTTTAGACAGGTGGGGAGCCTACGAGCAGTACTTC. Translating gives CASSLDRWGAYEQYF.

Note on this clonotype: This clone may be a read error of a much larger clone one base away. J is TRBJ2-1 and V is TRBV18; no definite D call. CDR3 size: 12 residues. The V gene's germline CDR1 is KGHSH and CDR2 LQKENI. The CDR3: CAGSPVYNEQFF. CDR3 nucleotide sequence: TGTGCCGGCTCACCCGTCTACAATGAGCAGTTCTTC. Based on the CDR3 plus reference TRBV18 and TRBJ2-1, the full variable domain is NAGVMQNPRHLVRRRGQEARLRCSPMKGHSHVYWYRQLPEEGLKFMVYLQKENIIDESGMPKERFSAEFPKEGPSILRIQQVVRGDSAAYFCAGSPVYNEQFFGPGTRLTVL.

The V gene is TRBV5-1, the J gene TRBJ2-1, with TRBD2 as a possible D gene (6 bases). CDR1 is SGHRS, CDR2 YFSETQ, per germline. The CDR3 sequence is 15 residues long. Trimming removed 1 base from V and 2 bases from J, with 10 bases in between. The CDR3 bases are TGCGCCAGCAGCTTGTACGGGAGCCCCTACAATGAGCAGTTCTTC. This gives the protein CASSLYGSPYNEQFF.

This clonotype was counted between two and nine times. V and J are TRBV28 and TRBJ2-4, with TRBD2 identical over 7 bases. The J call is uncertain, as TRBJ2-7 better fits the DNA end. The CDR3 consists of 15 residues. In germline, CDR1 is MDHEN, CDR2 SYDVKM. CDR3 amino acids: CASSLGGVAAYEQYF. CDR3 in DNA: TGTGCCAGCAGTTTAGGGGGGGTCGCAGCCTACGAGCAGTACTTC.

The chain links TRBV15 to TRBJ1-1; D uncertain. Germline lookup yields CDR1 LNHNV and CDR2 YYDKDF (reference sequence). The CDR3 consists of 14 residues. Between the trimmed V and J ends, which lost 7 bases and 6 bases, there was a span of 18 bases. CDR3 DNA: TGTGCCACCATCGACCGACGGGTTAGGGCTGAAGCTTTCTTT. Translation gives CATIDRRVRAEAFF. Full variable domain (outside the CDR3, taken from reference TRBV15 and TRBJ1-1): DAMVIQNPRYQVTQFGKPVTLSCSQTLNHNVMYWYQQKSSQAPKLLFHYYDKDFNNEADTPDNFQSRRPNTSFCFLDIRSPGLGDTAMYLCATIDRRVRAEAFFGQGTRLTVV.

This clonotype was counted once. V and J are TRBV10-3 and TRBJ2-1; 9 bases agree with TRBD1. Germline CDR1 reads ENHRY; CDR2 reads SYGVKD. The CDR3 runs to 14 residues. V trimming: 6 bases; J trimming: 6 bases; junction bases outside the gene matches: 6. The CDR3 sequence is CAIRGQGSGNEQFF. The CDR3 nucleotides are TGTGCCATCAGGGGACAGGGATCTGGCAATGAGCAGTTCTTC.

This clonotype was seen only a few times. This chain links TRBV6-5 with TRBJ2-5, with 7 bases matching TRBD1. Losses at the gene ends were 0 bases for V and 6 bases for J; bases not matched to a gene: 7. The CDR3 length is 15 residues. Germline V gene data show CDR1 as MNHEY and CDR2 as SVGAGI. CDR3 sequence (DNA): TGTGCCAGCAGTTACTCGAGGGGGCCAATCAAGACCCAGTACTTC. Protein sequence: CASSYSRGPIKTQYF.

Note on this clonotype: A much larger clone is a single base away; this may be a read error. The rearrangement uses TRBV6-5 and TRBJ2-5; D might be TRBD2 (5 bases). Judging by the DNA end, TRBJ2-7 fits better; the J call may be wrong. In germline, CDR1 is MNHEY, CDR2 SVGAGI. The CDR3 runs 12 residues. CDR3 sequence reads: CAAGSLRDEQYF. The CDR3 DNA sequence: TGTGCCGCCGGGTCTTTGCGGGACGAGCAGTACTTC.

The chain carries TRBV9 and TRBJ1-1, with TRBD1 matching over 7 bases. Germline V CDR1 and CDR2: SGDLS, YYNGEE. Trimming took 4 bases from V and 1 from J; bases not matched to a gene: 7. This CDR3 spans 15 amino acids. CDR3 loop: CASSPTTGSNTEAFF. The CDR3 coding sequence is TGTGCCAGCAGCCCCACGACAGGGTCGAACACTGAAGCTTTCTTT. The full variable domain, completed using reference TRBV9 and TRBJ1-1, is DSGVTQTPKHLITATGQRVTLRCSPRSGDLSVYWYQQSLDQGLQFLIQYYNGEERAKGNILERFSAQQFPDLHSELNLSSLELGDSALYFCASSPTTGSNTEAFFGQGTRLTVV.

In its sample, this clonotype was seen a few times. V gene TRBV28 combines with J gene TRBJ2-7; 10 positions agree with TRBD1. The CDR3 runs to 15 residues. Germline V gene sequence: CDR1 MDHEN, CDR2 SYDVKM. The V segment lost 3 bases and the J segment 6 bases; nucleotides outside the gene matches: 8. Here the CDR3 reads CASSFEFGTGVEQYF. DNA of the CDR3: TGTGCCAGCAGTTTCGAGTTCGGGACAGGGGTCGAGCAGTACTTC.

This clonotype was observed a few times. The CDR3 sequence is CASSLYGRSGRAGGDEQFF. CDR3 in DNA: TGCGCCAGCAGCCTATACGGTCGTAGCGGGAGGGCCGGGGGCGATGAGCAGTTCTTC. This sequence joins TRBV4-3 and TRBJ2-1; 11 bases line up with TRBD2. The CDR3 contains 19 residues. Losses at the gene ends were 4 bases for V and 8 bases for J; bases not matched to a gene: 19. The germline V gene has CDR1 LGHNA and CDR2 YSLEER.

The CDR3 sequence: CAGGLQGNTEAFF. The CDR3 DNA follows: TGCGCCGGCGGACTACAGGGGAACACTGAAGCTTTCTTT. V and J are TRBV4-1 and TRBJ1-1, with D maybe TRBD1 (6 bases). The germline CDR1 and CDR2 sequences are MGHRA and YSYEKL. The CDR3 loop spans 13 amino acids. V was clipped by 11 bases and J by 1 base, with 14 bases between them.

This clonotype was seen more than once but under ten times. This chain uses TRBV6-2 or TRBV6-3 with TRBJ1-1; D is undetermined. From germline, CDR1 is MNHEY and CDR2 SVGEGT. V was pared by 2 bases and J by 4 bases, with 5 bases between. The CDR3 has 12 amino acids. For the CDR3, the DNA is TGTGCCAGCAGTTACGAAGGCACTGAAGCTTTCTTT. Its protein is CASSYEGTEAFF.

In this sample, this clonotype turned up once. Germline and junction disagree at one end, which may indicate a read error. The V call is TRBV10-2, the J call TRBJ2-4; 11 bases match TRBD2. The CDR3 contains 12 residues. Germline V gene data show CDR1 as WSHSY and CDR2 as SAAADI. The CDR3 DNA reads as TGCGCCACCGGGACTAGCGGAAATATTCAGTATTTC. Translation gives CATGTSGNIQYF.

V usage is TRBV5-4 and J usage is TRBJ2-1, with D possibly matching TRBD2 (6 bases). V lost 2 bases and J lost 6, with 9 bases in between. Germline V lookup: CDR1 SGHNT, CDR2 YYREEE (reference sequence). The CDR3 contains 13 residues. The CDR3 protein is CASSFELANEQFF. DNA for the CDR3: TGTGCCAGCAGCTTTGAACTAGCCAATGAGCAGTTCTTC.